This T cell receptor beta chain was found in a study of T cells after somatic rescue of genetic block. V was clipped by 3 bases and J by 0 bases, with 4 bases between them. Germline CDR1 is SQVTM and CDR2 is ANQGSEA. This CDR3 is 12 amino acids long. Repertoires were generated with immunoSEQ multiplex PCR, while TCRdb's copy carries only in-frame clones and drops some. The sample lists about 52,000 clones; approximately 96% were seen once. The sequenced material came from peripheral blood mononuclear cells (PBMCs). The origin of this receptor is a child younger than two. J is TRBJ2-3 and V is TRBV29-1; D remains ambiguous. CDR3 loop: CSVEDSTDTQYF. The CDR3 DNA sequence: TGCAGCGTTGAGGACAGCACAGATACGCAGTATTTT.